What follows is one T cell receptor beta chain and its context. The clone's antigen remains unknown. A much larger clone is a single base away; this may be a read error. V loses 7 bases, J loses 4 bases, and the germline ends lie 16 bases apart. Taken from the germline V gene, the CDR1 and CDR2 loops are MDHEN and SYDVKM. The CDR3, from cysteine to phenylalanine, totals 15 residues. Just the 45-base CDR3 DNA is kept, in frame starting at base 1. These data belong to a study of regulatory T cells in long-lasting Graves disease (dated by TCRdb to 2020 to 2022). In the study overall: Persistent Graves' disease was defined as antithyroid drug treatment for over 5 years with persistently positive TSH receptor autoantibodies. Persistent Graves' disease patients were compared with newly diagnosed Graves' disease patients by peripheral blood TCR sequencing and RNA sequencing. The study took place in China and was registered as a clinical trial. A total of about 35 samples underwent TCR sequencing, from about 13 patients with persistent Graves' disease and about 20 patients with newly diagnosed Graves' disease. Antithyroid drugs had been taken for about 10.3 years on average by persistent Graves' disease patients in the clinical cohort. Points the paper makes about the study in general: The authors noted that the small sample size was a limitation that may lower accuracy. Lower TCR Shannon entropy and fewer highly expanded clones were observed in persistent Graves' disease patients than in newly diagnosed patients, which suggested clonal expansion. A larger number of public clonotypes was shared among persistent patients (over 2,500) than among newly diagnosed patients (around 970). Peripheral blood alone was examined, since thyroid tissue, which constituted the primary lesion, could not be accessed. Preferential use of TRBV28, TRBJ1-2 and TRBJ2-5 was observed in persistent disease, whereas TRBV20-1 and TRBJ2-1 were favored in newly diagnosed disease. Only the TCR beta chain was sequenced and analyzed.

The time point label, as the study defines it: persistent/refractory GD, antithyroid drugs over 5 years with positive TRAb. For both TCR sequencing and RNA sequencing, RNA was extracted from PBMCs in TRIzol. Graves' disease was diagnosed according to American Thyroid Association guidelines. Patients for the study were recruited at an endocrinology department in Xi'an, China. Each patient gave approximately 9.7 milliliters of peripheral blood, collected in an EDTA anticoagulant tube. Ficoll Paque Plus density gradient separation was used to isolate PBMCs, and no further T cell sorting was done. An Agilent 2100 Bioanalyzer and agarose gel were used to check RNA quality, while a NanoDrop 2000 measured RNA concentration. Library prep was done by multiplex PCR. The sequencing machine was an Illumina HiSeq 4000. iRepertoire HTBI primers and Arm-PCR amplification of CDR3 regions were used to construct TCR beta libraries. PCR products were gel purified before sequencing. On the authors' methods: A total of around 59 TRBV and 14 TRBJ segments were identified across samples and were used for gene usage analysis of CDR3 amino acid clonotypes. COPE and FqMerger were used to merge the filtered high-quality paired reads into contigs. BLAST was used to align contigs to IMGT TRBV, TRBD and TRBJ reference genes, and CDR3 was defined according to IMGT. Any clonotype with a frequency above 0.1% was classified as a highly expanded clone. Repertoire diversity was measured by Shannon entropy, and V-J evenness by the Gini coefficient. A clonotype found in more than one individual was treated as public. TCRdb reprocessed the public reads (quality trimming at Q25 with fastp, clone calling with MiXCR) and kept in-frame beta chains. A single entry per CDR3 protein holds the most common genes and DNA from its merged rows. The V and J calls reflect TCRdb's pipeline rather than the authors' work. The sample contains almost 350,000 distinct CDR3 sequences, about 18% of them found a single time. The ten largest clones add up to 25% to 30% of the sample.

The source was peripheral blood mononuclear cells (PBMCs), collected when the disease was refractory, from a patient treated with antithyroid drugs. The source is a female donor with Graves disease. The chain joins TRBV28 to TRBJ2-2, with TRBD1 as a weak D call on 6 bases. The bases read TGTGCCAGCACCCGAGGGACATCGAGCACCGGGGAGCTGTTTTTT. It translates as CASTRGTSSTGELFF.